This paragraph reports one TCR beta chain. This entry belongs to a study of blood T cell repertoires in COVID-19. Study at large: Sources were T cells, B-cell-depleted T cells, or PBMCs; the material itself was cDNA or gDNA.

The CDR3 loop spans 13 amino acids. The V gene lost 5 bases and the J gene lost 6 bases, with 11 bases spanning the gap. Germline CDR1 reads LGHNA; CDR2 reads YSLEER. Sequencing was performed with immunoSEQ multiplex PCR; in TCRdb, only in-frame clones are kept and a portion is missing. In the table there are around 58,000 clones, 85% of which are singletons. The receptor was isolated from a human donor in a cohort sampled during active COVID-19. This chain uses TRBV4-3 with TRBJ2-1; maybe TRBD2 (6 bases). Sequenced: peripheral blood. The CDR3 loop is CASSALATNEQFF. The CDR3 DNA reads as TGCGCCAGCAGCGCGCTAGCGACCAATGAGCAGTTCTTC.